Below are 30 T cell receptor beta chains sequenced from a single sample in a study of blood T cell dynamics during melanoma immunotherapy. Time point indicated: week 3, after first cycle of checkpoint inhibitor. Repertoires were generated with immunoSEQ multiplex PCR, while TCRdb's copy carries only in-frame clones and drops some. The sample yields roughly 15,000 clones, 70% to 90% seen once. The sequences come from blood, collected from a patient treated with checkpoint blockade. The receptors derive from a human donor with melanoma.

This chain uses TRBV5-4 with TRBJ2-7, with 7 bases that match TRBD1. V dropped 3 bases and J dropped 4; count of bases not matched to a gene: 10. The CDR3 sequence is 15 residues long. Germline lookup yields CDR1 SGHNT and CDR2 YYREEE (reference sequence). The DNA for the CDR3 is TGTGCCAGCAGCTGGGGTAGAGGGGGCTCGTACGAGCAGTACTTC. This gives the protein CASSWGRGGSYEQYF.

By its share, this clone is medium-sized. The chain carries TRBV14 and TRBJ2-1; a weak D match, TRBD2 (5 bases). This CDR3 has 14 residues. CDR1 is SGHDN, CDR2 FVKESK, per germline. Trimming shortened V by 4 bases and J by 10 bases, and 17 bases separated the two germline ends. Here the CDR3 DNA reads TGTGCCAGCAGCCTTGGACTTGCCCTGGGCGAGCAGTTCTTC. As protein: CASSLGLALGEQFF.

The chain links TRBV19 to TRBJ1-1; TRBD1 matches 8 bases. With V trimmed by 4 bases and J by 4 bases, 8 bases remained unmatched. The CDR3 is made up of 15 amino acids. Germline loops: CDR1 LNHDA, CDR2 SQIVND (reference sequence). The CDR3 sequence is CASSTKQGTGTEAFF. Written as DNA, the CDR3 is TGTGCCAGTAGTACGAAACAGGGGACAGGCACTGAAGCTTTCTTT.

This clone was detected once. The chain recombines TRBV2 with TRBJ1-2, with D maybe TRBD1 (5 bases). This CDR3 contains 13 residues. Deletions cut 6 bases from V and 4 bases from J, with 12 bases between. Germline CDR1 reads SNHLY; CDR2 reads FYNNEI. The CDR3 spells CASRETVPYGYTF. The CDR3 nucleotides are TGTGCCAGCAGGGAGACAGTCCCCTATGGCTACACCTTC. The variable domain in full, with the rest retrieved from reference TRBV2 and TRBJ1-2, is EPEVTQTPSHQVTQMGQEVILRCVPISNHLYFYWYRQILGQKVEFLVSFYNNEISEKSEIFDDQFSVERPDGSNFTLKIRSTKLEDSAMYFCASRETVPYGYTFGSGTRLTVV.

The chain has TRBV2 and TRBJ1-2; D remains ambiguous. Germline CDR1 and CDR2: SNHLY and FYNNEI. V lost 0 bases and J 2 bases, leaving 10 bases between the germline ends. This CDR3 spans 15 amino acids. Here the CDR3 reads CASSEAADVNYGYTF. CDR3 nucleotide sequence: TGTGCCAGCAGTGAAGCGGCGGACGTCAACTATGGCTACACCTTC.

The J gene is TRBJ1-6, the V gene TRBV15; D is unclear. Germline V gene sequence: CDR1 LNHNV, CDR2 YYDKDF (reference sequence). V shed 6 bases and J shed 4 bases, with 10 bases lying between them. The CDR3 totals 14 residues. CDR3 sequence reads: CATRFTDYNSPLHF. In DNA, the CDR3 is TGTGCCACCAGGTTCACGGATTATAATTCACCCCTCCACTTT. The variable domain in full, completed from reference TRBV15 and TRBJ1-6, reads DAMVIQNPRYQVTQFGKPVTLSCSQTLNHNVMYWYQQKSSQAPKLLFHYYDKDFNNEADTPDNFQSRRPNTSFCFLDIRSPGLGDTAMYLCATRFTDYNSPLHFGNGTRLTVT.

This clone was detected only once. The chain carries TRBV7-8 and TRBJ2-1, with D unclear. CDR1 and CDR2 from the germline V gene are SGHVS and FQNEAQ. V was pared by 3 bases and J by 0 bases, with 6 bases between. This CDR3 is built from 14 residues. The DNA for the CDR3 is TGTGCCAGCAGCTTCGATAGCTCCTACAATGAGCAGTTCTTC. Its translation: CASSFDSSYNEQFF.

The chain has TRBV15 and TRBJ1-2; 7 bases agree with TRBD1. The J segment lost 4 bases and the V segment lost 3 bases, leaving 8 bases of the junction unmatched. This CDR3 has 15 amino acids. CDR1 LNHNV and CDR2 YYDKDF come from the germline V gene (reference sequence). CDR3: CATSREGQSGYGYTF. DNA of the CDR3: TGTGCCACCAGCAGGGAGGGACAGAGCGGCTATGGCTACACCTTC.

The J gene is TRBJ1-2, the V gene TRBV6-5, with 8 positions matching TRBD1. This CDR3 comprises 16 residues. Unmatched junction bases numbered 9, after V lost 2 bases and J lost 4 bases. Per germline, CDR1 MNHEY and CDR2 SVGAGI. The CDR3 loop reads CASSYIRTGGGYGYTF. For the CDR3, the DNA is TGTGCCAGCAGTTACATACGAACAGGGGGAGGCTATGGCTACACCTTC.

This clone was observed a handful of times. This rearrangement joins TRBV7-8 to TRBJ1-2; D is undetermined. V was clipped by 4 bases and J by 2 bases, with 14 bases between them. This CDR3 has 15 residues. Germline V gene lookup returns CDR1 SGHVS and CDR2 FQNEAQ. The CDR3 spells CASSSSRTRNYGYTF. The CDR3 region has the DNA TGTGCCAGCAGCTCATCCCGTACACGGAACTATGGCTACACCTTC.

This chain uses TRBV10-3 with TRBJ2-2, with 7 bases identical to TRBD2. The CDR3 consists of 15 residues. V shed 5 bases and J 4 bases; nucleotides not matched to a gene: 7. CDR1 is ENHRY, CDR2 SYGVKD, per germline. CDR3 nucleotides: TGTGCCATCAGTCTTATGCGGGAGTCCACCGGGGAGCTGTTTTTT. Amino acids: CAISLMRESTGELFF.

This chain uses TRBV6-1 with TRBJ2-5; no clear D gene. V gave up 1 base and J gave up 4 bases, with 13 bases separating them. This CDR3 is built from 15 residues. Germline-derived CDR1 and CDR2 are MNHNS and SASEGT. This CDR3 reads CASSEVGSRAETQYF. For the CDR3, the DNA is TGTGCCAGCAGTGAAGTAGGCAGTCGGGCAGAGACCCAGTACTTC.

The CDR3 DNA follows: TGTGCCAGCAGGAACAGGGGGCTAGCAGATACGCAGTATTTT. Protein sequence: CASRNRGLADTQYF. V gene TRBV6-1 combines with J gene TRBJ2-3; TRBD1 agrees at 9 bases. The V and J ends lost 6 bases and 4 bases, in that order; junction bases with no gene match: 5. Germline lookup yields CDR1 MNHNS and CDR2 SASEGT. This CDR3 region has 14 residues.

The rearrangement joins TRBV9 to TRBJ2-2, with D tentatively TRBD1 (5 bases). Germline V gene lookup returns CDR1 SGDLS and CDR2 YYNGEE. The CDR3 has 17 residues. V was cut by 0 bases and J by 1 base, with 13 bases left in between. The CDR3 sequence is CASSVVGRAGNTGELFF. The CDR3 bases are TGTGCCAGCAGCGTAGTTGGCAGGGCCGGGAACACCGGGGAGCTGTTTTTT.

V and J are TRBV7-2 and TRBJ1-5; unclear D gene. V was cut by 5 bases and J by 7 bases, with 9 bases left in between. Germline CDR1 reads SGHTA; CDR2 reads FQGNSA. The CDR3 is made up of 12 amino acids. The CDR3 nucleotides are TGTGCCAGCAGCCCGGCCGGACAGCCCCAGCATTTT. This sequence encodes CASSPAGQPQHF. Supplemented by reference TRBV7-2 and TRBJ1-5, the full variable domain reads GAGVSQSPSNKVTEKGKDVELRCDPISGHTALYWYRQSLGQGLEFLIYFQGNSAPDKSGLPSDRFSAERTGGSVSTLTIQRTQQEDSAVYLCASSPAGQPQHFGDGTRLSIL.

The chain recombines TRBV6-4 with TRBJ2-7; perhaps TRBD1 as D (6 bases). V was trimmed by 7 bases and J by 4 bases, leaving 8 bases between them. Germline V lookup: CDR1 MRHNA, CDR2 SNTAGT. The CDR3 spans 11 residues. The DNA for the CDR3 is TGTGCCAGCACCGGACAGTACGAGCAGTACTTC. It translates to CASTGQYEQYF.

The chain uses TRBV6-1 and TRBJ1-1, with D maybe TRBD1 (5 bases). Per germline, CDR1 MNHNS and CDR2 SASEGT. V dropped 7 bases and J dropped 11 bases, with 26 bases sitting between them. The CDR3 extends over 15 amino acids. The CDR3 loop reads CASTPQPEIKGSAFF. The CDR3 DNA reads TGTGCCAGCACCCCCCAGCCCGAGATAAAGGGGTCGGCTTTCTTT.

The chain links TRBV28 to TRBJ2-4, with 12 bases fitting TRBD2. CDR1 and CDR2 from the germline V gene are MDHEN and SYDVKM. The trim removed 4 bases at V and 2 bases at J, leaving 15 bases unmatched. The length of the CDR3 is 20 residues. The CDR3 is CASSSPRLAGGPPSKNIQYF. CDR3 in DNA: TGTGCCAGCAGTTCCCCCCGGCTAGCGGGAGGGCCTCCATCCAAAAACATTCAGTACTTC.

CDR3 sequence (DNA): TGTGCCAGTAGTATAGCCAGGACAGGTGGTGGGCCCCAGCATTTT. This gives the protein CASSIARTGGGPQHF. The chain uses TRBV19 and TRBJ1-5; TRBD1 matches at 7 bases. Looked up from germline, CDR1 is LNHDA and CDR2 is SQIVND (reference sequence). This CDR3 contains 15 residues. The ends lost 1 base at V and 9 bases at J; junction bases unmatched: 9.

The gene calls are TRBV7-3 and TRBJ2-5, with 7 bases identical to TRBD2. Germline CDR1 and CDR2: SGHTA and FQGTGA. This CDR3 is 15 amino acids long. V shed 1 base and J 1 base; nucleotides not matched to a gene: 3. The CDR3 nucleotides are TGTGCCAGCAGCTTAAGTGGGGGGGGCCAAGAGACCCAGTACTTC. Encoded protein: CASSLSGGGQETQYF.

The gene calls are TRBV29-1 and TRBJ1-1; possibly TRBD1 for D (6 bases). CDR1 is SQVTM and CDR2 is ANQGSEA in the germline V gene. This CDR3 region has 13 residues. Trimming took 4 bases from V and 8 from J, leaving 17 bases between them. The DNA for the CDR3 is TGCAGCGTTGCCAGGGGCAGGGGCGACGAAGCTTTCTTT. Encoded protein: CSVARGRGDEAFF.

CDR3 bases: TGTGCCAGCAGCTTAGAAGGTAGAGGGGGAAACTATGGCTACACCTTC. Its translation: CASSLEGRGGNYGYTF. The V and J genes are TRBV11-2 and TRBJ1-2, with a possible D match to TRBD1 (6 bases). V was shortened by 0 bases and J by 2 bases, with 13 bases between the two germline ends. Germline-derived CDR1 and CDR2 are SGHAT and FQNNGV. The CDR3 is 16 residues long.

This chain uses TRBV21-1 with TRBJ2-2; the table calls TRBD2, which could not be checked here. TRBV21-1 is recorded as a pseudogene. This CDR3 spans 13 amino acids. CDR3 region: CATRAGGAGELFF. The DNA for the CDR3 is TGTGCCACTAGAGCCGGGGGGGCCGGGGAGCTGTTTTTT.

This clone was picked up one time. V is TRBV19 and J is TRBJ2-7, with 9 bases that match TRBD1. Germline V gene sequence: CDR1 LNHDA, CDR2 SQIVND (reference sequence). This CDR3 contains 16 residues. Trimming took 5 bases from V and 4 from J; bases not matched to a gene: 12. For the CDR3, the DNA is TGTGCCAGTAGTTTTCTTCCGGGACAGGGTTTTTACGAGCAGTACTTC. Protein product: CASSFLPGQGFYEQYF. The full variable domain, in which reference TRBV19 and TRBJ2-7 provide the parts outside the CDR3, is DGGITQSPKYLFRKEGQNVTLSCEQNLNHDAMYWYRQDPGQGLRLIYYSQIVNDFQKGDIAEGYSVSREKKESFPLTVTSAQKNPTAFYLCASSFLPGQGFYEQYFGPGTRLTVT.

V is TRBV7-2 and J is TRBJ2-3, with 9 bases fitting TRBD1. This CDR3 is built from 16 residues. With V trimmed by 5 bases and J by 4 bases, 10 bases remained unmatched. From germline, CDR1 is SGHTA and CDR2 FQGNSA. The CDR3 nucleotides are TGTGCCAGCAGCGAAGGACAGGGGTACAGCGCAGATACGCAGTATTTT. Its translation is CASSEGQGYSADTQYF.

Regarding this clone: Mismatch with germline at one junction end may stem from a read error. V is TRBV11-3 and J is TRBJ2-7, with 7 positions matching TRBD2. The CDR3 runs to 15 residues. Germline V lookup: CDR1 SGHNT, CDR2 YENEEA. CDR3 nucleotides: TGTGCCAGCAGCTTAGAGGCTAGCGGTCCCTACGAACAGTGCTTC. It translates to CASSLEASGPYEQCF.

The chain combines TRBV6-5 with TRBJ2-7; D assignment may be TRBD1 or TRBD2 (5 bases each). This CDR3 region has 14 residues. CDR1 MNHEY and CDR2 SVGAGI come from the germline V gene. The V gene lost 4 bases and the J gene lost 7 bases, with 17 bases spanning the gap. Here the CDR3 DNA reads TGTGCCAGCAGTTCGACAGTTTCCTCGGGGGAGCAGTACTTC. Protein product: CASSSTVSSGEQYF.

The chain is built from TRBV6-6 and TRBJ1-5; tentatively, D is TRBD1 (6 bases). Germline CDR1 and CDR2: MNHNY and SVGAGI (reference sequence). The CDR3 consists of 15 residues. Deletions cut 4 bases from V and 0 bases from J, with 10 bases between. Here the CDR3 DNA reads TGTGCCAGCAGTTCACAACAGGGTAGCAATCAGCCCCAGCATTTT. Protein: CASSSQQGSNQPQHF.

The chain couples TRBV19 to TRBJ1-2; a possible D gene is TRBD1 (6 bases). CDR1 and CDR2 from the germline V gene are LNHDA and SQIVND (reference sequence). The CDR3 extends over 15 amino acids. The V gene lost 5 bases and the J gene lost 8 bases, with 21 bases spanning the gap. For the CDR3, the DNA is TGTGCCAGTAGTCCATTCCGGGACACGAGAATGGGCTACACCTTC. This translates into CASSPFRDTRMGYTF.

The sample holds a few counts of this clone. The DNA for the CDR3 is TGTGCCAGCAACGGACAGTTCGAAAAACTGTTTTTT. Translating it yields CASNGQFEKLFF. The chain recombines TRBV2 with TRBJ1-4; maybe TRBD1 (6 bases). This CDR3 spans 12 amino acids. Germline V CDR1 and CDR2: SNHLY, FYNNEI. V was cut by 7 bases and J by 8 bases, with 11 bases left in between.